This passage covers 19 T cell receptor beta chains from one sample sequenced in a study of blood T cell repertoires in COVID-19 (dated by TCRdb to about 2020). Library generation was performed with the immunoSEQ multiplex PCR assay. As stored in TCRdb, this immuneACCESS dataset retains in-frame rearrangements with V and J assigned. A fraction of the clones does not appear; measured against another copy, unresolved V genes explain less than half of the discrepancy, and the remainder lacks a known reason. This sample lists roughly 260,000 clones; approximately 79% were detected once. The ten largest clones add up to 4.5% to 5% of the sample. The sample taken for sequencing was peripheral blood. The receptors shown here come from a woman of 80 years or more with active or convalescent COVID-19.

V and J are TRBV5-1 and TRBJ1-6, with 9 positions matching TRBD1. In germline, CDR1 is SGHRS, CDR2 YFSETQ. V trimming: 4 bases; J trimming: 0 bases; junction bases outside the gene matches: 8. This CDR3 has 18 residues. The CDR3 protein is CASSQSPGQGSYNSPLHF. CDR3 coding DNA: TGCGCCAGCAGCCAATCCCCGGGACAGGGCTCCTATAATTCACCCCTCCACTTT.

The J gene is TRBJ2-2, the V gene TRBV19; 7 bases are a match to TRBD1. The CDR3 contains 16 residues. Trimming took 1 base from V and 1 from J; bases not matched to a gene: 3. Germline V CDR1 and CDR2: LNHDA, SQIVND (reference sequence). The CDR3 is CASSIVRTGNTGELFF. The CDR3 DNA is TGTGCCAGTAGTATAGTTCGGACAGGGAACACCGGGGAGCTGTTTTTT.

This sequence joins TRBV6-5 and TRBJ2-5, with D possibly TRBD2 on 6 matching bases. Looked up from germline, CDR1 is MNHEY and CDR2 is SVGAGI. The CDR3 has 15 residues. The germline V and J ends were trimmed by 6 bases and 6 bases, with 20 bases remaining between them. Here the CDR3 DNA reads TGTGCCAGCAGAAGGGGAGCGGGCCCTGCGCAGACCCAGTACTTC. Protein sequence: CASRRGAGPAQTQYF.

The chain employs TRBV7-8 and TRBJ1-1; D possibly corresponds to TRBD1 (5 bases). The CDR3 length is 15 residues. V lost 2 bases and J lost 4, with 14 bases in between. Per germline, CDR1 SGHVS and CDR2 FQNEAQ. The CDR3 spells CASSLLGGAITEAFF. CDR3 bases: TGTGCCAGCAGCTTATTAGGAGGGGCAATCACTGAAGCTTTCTTT.

This chain links TRBV29-1 with TRBJ2-3; a weak D match, TRBD2 (6 bases). Deletions cut 0 bases from V and 0 bases from J, with 13 bases between. The CDR3 is made up of 16 amino acids. Looked up from germline, CDR1 is SQVTM and CDR2 is ANQGSEA. The CDR3 nucleotides are TGCAGCGTTGAAGATCGGCTAGCGCTTAGCACAGATACGCAGTATTTT. This translates into CSVEDRLALSTDTQYF.

The count of this clone is one. The chain links TRBV24-1 to TRBJ1-1, with D maybe TRBD1 (5 bases). The CDR3 runs to 13 residues. V was cut by 4 bases and J by 1 base, with 6 bases left in between. Germline V CDR1 and CDR2: KGHDR, SFDVKD. In DNA, the CDR3 is TGTGCCACCAGTGACGGGGGGAACACTGAAGCTTTCTTT. It specifies CATSDGGNTEAFF.

This rearrangement joins TRBV10-2 to TRBJ2-3; possibly TRBD2 for D (7 bases). Germline V gene data show CDR1 as WSHSY and CDR2 as SAAADI. The CDR3 contains 14 residues. The V and J ends lost 3 bases and 4 bases respectively, with 11 bases between them. This CDR3 is CASSDTGRADTQYF. CDR3 in DNA: TGCGCCAGCAGTGATACAGGGAGGGCAGATACGCAGTATTTT.

The chain combines TRBV19 with TRBJ2-7; 10 nucleotides match TRBD1. V gave up 8 bases and J gave up 6 bases; unmatched junction bases: 7. In germline, CDR1 is LNHDA, CDR2 SQIVND (reference sequence). The CDR3 has 13 amino acids. CDR3 sequence reads: CASSGTGVVEQYF. The CDR3 nucleotides are TGTGCCAGTTCCGGGACAGGGGTTGTCGAGCAGTACTTC.

In this sample, this clone turned up a few times. This chain links TRBV24-1 with TRBJ2-1; 9 bases are a match to TRBD2. With 0 bases clipped from V and 8 bases from J, the junction kept 7 bases outside the gene matches. The CDR3 totals 16 residues. Germline V lookup: CDR1 KGHDR, CDR2 SFDVKD. The CDR3 nucleotides are TGTGCCACCAGTGATTTGAGAAGCGGGAGGACCTATGAGCAGTTCTTC. This encodes CATSDLRSGRTYEQFF.

The chain carries TRBV2 and TRBJ1-1; D is unclear. This CDR3 spans 14 amino acids. Germline assignment: CDR1 SNHLY and CDR2 FYNNEI. V lost 5 bases to trimming and J lost 4 bases, with 14 bases between them. In DNA form, the CDR3 reads TGTGCCAGCAGTATTGAAGGTTCGGGCACTGAAGCTTTCTTT. Amino acid sequence: CASSIEGSGTEAFF.

A single count supports this clone. The rearrangement uses TRBV28 and TRBJ2-5; no clear D. Trimming shortened V by 5 bases and J by 1 base, and 8 bases separated the two germline ends. Germline-derived CDR1 and CDR2 are MDHEN and SYDVKM. The CDR3 loop spans 13 amino acids. The CDR3 DNA is TGTGCCAGCAGTAAACAGATCCAAGAGACCCAGTACTTC. The encoded protein is CASSKQIQETQYF.

This sequence joins TRBV5-1 and TRBJ1-1; no clear D. The CDR3 is made up of 15 amino acids. Germline V gene data show CDR1 as SGHRS and CDR2 as YFSETQ. V was shortened by 6 bases and J by 3 bases, with 18 bases between the two germline ends. The CDR3 loop is CASTDTVTLDTEAFF. CDR3 coding DNA: TGCGCCAGCACCGACACAGTCACCCTGGACACTGAAGCTTTCTTT. The whole variable domain, remainder taken from reference TRBV5-1 and TRBJ1-1, is KAGVTQTPRYLIKTRGQQVTLSCSPISGHRSVSWYQQTPGQGLQFLFEYFSETQRNKGNFPGRFSGRQFSNSRSEMNVSTLELGDSALYLCASTDTVTLDTEAFFGQGTRLTVV.

This clone has more than one count but fewer than ten. The V call is TRBV10-2, the J call TRBJ1-4; 10 bases agree with TRBD1. Germline trimming cut 6 bases from V and 7 bases from J; bases unmatched to any gene: 2. The CDR3 totals 13 residues. CDR1 is WSHSY and CDR2 is SAAADI in the germline V gene. CDR3 coding DNA: TGCGCCAGCAGGGGACAGGGGAGTGAAAAACTGTTTTTT. Its translation: CASRGQGSEKLFF.

The chain combines TRBV2 with TRBJ1-4, with D maybe TRBD1 (5 bases). Germline CDR1 is SNHLY and CDR2 is FYNNEI. Trimming shortened V by 6 bases and J by 4 bases, and 12 bases separated the two germline ends. CDR3 length: 14 amino acids. In DNA form, the CDR3 reads TGTGCCAGCAGCAGGCAGGGAATTAATGAAAAACTGTTTTTT. Encoded protein: CASSRQGINEKLFF.

The rearrangement joins TRBV4-1 to TRBJ1-5; 7 positions match TRBD1. Trimming cost V 0 bases and J 5 bases; bases outside gene matches: 4. The length of the CDR3 is 15 residues. The germline gives CDR1 MGHRA, CDR2 YSYEKL. CDR3 DNA: TGCGCCAGCAGCCAAGATAGACAGGGCTATCAGCCCCAGCATTTT. This translates into CASSQDRQGYQPQHF.

CDR3 coding DNA: TGTGCCAGCAGTGACGACGGCCTGGGAGGTGAAAAACTGTTTTTT. The encoded protein is CASSDDGLGGEKLFF. This chain links TRBV2 with TRBJ1-4; D unresolved. The germline V gene has CDR1 SNHLY and CDR2 FYNNEI. The CDR3 has 15 residues. V was pared by 3 bases and J by 7 bases, with 15 bases between.

This sequence joins TRBV9 and TRBJ1-2; possible D gene TRBD1, 5 bases. Trimming pared 6 bases from V and 4 bases from J, leaving 25 bases between. Looked up from germline, CDR1 is SGDLS and CDR2 is YYNGEE. CDR3 length equals 17 residues. The CDR3 protein is CASTSSGSETFAYGYTF. In DNA form, the CDR3 reads TGTGCCAGCACCTCGTCAGGGTCCGAAACCTTTGCCTATGGCTACACCTTC.

This rearrangement joins TRBV5-4 to TRBJ1-3; no definite D call. Germline V gene lookup returns CDR1 SGHNT and CDR2 YYREEE (reference sequence). The CDR3 loop spans 14 amino acids. V lost 4 bases and J 4 bases, leaving 12 bases between the germline ends. CDR3 region: CASSDKTAGNTIYF. DNA for the CDR3: TGTGCCAGCAGCGACAAAACGGCCGGAAACACCATATATTTT.

The chain recombines TRBV18 with TRBJ1-1; no firm D call. The CDR3 length is 14 residues. With 1 base removed from V and 6 bases from J, the gap between germline ends came to 12 bases. Germline V CDR1 and CDR2: KGHSH, LQKENI. In DNA form, the CDR3 reads TGTGCCAGCTCACCACTTGAGGTTGGGTCTGAAGCTTTCTTT. As protein: CASSPLEVGSEAFF.